The clone carrying this T cell receptor beta chain was observed a few times. Its antigen is as yet unknown. Primers: 60 Vbeta forward and 13 Jbeta reverse. Using immunoSEQ multiplex PCR, the repertoire was profiled, and TCRdb retains in-frame clones only, with some absent. The table lists fewer than 250,000 clones, around four fifths of them singletons. The source of the sample is a study of cytomegalovirus exposure and HLA in healthy donors. V lost 0 bases, J lost 0 bases, and 6 bases lay in between. Germline CDR1 is WSHSY and CDR2 is SAAADI. The length of the CDR3 is 15 residues. General study findings and limits: Association of approximately 18,000 TCR beta sequences with HLA alleles was found at 0.05 false discovery rate in a later analysis.

Sequencing was done on a sample of PBMCs. This receptor was identified in a male donor in good health and CMV-seronegative. This chain joins TRBV10-2 and TRBJ1-3, with D uncertain. CDR3 sequence (DNA): TGCGCCAGCAGTGAGTCGGCCTTCTCTGGAAACACCATATATTTT. It yields the protein CASSESAFSGNTIYF.